This T cell receptor (beta chain) comes out of a study of response to subunit inactivated influenza vaccine. The study's findings and limits: With each seasonal influenza vaccination, the authors suggested, few new T cells are recruited.

Notes on this clonotype: Its antigen is as yet unknown.

TCRdb independently ran MiXCR on the RT-PCR reads; one entry per CDR3 protein. The sample yields 540,000 or so distinct CDR3 sequences, approximately 13% seen once. This material consisted of PBMCs from blood, taken more than 35 days after vaccination. The source is a middle-aged man who received an inactivated influenza vaccine.

This CDR3 reads CSAQWAGELFF. In nucleotides, the CDR3 is TGCAGTGCCCAGTGGGCCGGGGAGCTGTTTTTT. V is TRBV20-1 and J is TRBJ2-2; D is unresolved. In germline, CDR1 is DFQATT, CDR2 SNEGSKA (reference sequence). Trimming removed 6 bases at V and 6 bases at J, with 8 bases between. This CDR3 has 11 amino acids.